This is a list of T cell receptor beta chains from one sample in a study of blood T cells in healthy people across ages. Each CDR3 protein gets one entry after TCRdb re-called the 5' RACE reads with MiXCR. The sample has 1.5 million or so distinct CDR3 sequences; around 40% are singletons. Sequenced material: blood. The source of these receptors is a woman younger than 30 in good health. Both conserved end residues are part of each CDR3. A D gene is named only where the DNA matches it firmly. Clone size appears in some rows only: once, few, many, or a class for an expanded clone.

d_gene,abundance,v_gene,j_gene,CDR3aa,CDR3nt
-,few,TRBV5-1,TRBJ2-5,CASSLVATEETQYF,TGCGCCAGCAGCTTGGTAGCAACAGAAGAGACCCAGTACTTC
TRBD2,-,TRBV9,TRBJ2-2,CASSAWTSGRNTGELFF,TGTGCCAGCAGCGCCTGGACTAGCGGGAGGAACACCGGGGAGCTGTTTTTT
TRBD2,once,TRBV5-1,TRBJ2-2,CASSLVGGRQLAGTGELFF,TGCGCCAGCAGCTTGGTAGGAGGGCGACAGTTAGCGGGTACCGGGGAGCTGTTTTTT
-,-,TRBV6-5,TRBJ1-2,CASSYSPDSRYGYTF,TGTGCCAGCAGTTACTCCCCAGACAGTCGCTATGGCTACACCTTC
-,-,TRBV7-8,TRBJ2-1,CASSARGAYNEQFF,TGTGCCAGCAGCGCAAGGGGGGCCTACAATGAGCAGTTCTTC
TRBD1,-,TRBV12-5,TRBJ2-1,CASGQRQGAVNEQFF,TGTGCTAGTGGCCAAAGACAGGGGGCGGTGAATGAGCAGTTCTTC
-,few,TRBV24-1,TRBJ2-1,CATSAGGSGTGSYNEQFF,TGTGCCACCAGCGCCGGAGGGTCCGGGACTGGCTCCTACAATGAGCAGTTCTTC
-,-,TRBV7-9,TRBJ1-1,CASSLAPRGKGEAFF,TGTGCCAGCAGCTTAGCACCCAGGGGTAAGGGTGAAGCTTTCTTT
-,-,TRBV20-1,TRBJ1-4,CSASETEGEKLFF,TGCAGTGCTAGTGAGACAGAGGGTGAAAAACTGTTTTTT
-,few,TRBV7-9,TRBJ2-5,CASTDRARVQETQYF,TGTGCCAGCACCGATAGGGCCAGAGTCCAAGAGACCCAGTACTTC
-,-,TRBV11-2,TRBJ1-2,CAIPVGTAGAQRRGYTF,TGTGCCATTCCGGTAGGAACGGCGGGGGCGCAGAGACGTGGCTACACCTTC
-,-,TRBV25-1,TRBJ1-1,CASSENAHHGTTYNEAFF,TGTGCCAGCAGTGAAAACGCTCACCACGGGACTACTTACAATGAAGCTTTCTTT
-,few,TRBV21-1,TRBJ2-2,CASSNGVANTGELFF,TGTGCCAGCAGCAATGGCGTTGCGAACACCGGGGAGCTGTTTTTT
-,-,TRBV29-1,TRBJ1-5,CSVGENQPQHF,TGCAGCGTCGGGGAGAATCAGCCCCAGCATTTT
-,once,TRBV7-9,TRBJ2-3,CASSGAAGTDTQYF,TGTGCCAGCAGCGGGGCTGCCGGGACAGATACGCAGTATTTT